This T cell receptor beta chain appears in the sequencing data of a study of blood T cell repertoires in COVID-19. Across the study: COVID-19 samples collected from the United States, Italy and Spain covered acute and convalescent phases. Sample material is recorded as cDNA or gDNA derived from T cells, B-cell-depleted T cells, or PBMCs.

In the authors' methods: By means of reference gene primer amplification, nucleated cell counts were estimated. The repertoire was sequenced with immunoSEQ multiplex PCR; TCRdb's copy has only in-frame clones and lacks some. V and J calls and clone size are as listed in that table; D and trimming were resolved from the DNA. This sample carries about 300,000 clones, around 92% of them seen once, and the ten largest clones take approximately 2.9%. Participants in the exposed group had met a COVID-19 case in the 2 weeks before joining the study. The CDR3 spans 11 residues. The germline gives CDR1 DFQATT, CDR2 SNEGSKA (reference sequence). V gave up 6 bases and J gave up 5 bases, with 11 bases separating them.

The receptor comes from a woman in her forties or fifties who had been exposed to COVID-19. Sequenced: PBMCs or T cells enriched from blood (not recorded which). The chain has TRBV20-1 and TRBJ2-7; TRBD2 might be the D (6 bases). The CDR3 spells CSAEGLHEQYF. The CDR3 DNA reads TGCAGTGCAGAGGGACTCCACGAGCAGTACTTC.